Following are 2 T cell receptor beta chains from one sample sequenced in a study of cytomegalovirus exposure and HLA in healthy donors. In the PCR, 60 Vbeta and 13 Jbeta primers were used. Here immunoSEQ multiplex PCR was the method, and the copy in TCRdb shows in-frame clones only, minus some. The sample lists roughly 150,000 clones, 65% to 80% occurring once. Material for sequencing was PBMCs. The source is a human donor in good health.

This clone was seen a single time. The chain combines TRBV5-5 with TRBJ2-3, with 10 nucleotides matching TRBD2. CDR3 length equals 15 residues. The germline V gene has CDR1 SGHKS and CDR2 YYEKEE (reference sequence). The J segment lost 6 bases and the V segment lost 4 bases, leaving 8 bases of the junction unmatched. CDR3 sequence reads: CASSKTGLALDTQYF. CDR3 coding DNA: TGTGCCAGCAGCAAGACGGGACTAGCGTTGGATACGCAGTATTTT. Variable domain in full (rest from reference TRBV5-5 and TRBJ2-3): DAGVTQSPTHLIKTRGQQVTLRCSPISGHKSVSWYQQVLGQGPQFIFQYYEKEERGRGNFPDRFSARQFPNYSSELNVNALLLGDSALYLCASSKTGLALDTQYFGPGTRLTVL.

This chain links TRBV5-1 with TRBJ2-1; 12 nucleotides match TRBD2. The CDR3 consists of 18 residues. V shed 4 bases, J shed 5 bases, and the junction held 13 bases outside the gene matches. CDR1 and CDR2 from the germline V gene are SGHRS and YFSETQ. The CDR3 coding sequence is TGCGCCAGCAGCCCCGGACACACCGGACTAGCGGGAAACAATGAGCAGTTCTTC. Amino acid sequence: CASSPGHTGLAGNNEQFF.